A selection of T cell receptor beta chains follows, all from one sample in a study of neurological immune-mediated disorders. MiXCR was run by TCRdb on the 5' RACE reads, yielding one entry per CDR3 protein. The sample has 55,000 to 75,000 distinct CDR3 sequences; roughly 2.5% are singletons. Sequenced: PBMCs. The receptors come from a man aged 50 to 60 with multiple sclerosis. CDR3s include the opening cysteine and the closing phenylalanine or tryptophan. Each record gives: J gene, V gene, CDR3 protein.

j_call: TRBJ2-7
v_call: TRBV19
cdr3_aa: CASIPDSYEQYF

j_call: TRBJ2-7
v_call: TRBV7-2
cdr3_aa: CASSGGRTSYEQYF

j_call: TRBJ2-5
v_call: TRBV5-5
cdr3_aa: CASSFDPGTGVRVHETQYF

j_call: TRBJ2-2
v_call: TRBV6-2/TRBV6-3
cdr3_aa: CASNTAGGSGELFF

j_call: TRBJ2-6
v_call: TRBV5-1
cdr3_aa: CASSGYLGGANVLTF

j_call: TRBJ2-5
v_call: TRBV7-6
cdr3_aa: CASSLAWGEETQYF

j_call: TRBJ2-5
v_call: TRBV7-2
cdr3_aa: CASSSDRVIQETQYF

j_call: TRBJ2-2
v_call: TRBV12-3/TRBV12-4
cdr3_aa: CASSPGAGVDTGELFF

j_call: TRBJ2-7
v_call: TRBV15
cdr3_aa: CATSRGLVYEQYF

j_call: TRBJ2-3
v_call: TRBV3-1
cdr3_aa: CASSQRQGADTQYF

j_call: TRBJ2-1
v_call: TRBV21-1
cdr3_aa: CASSKVIRQGRHNEQFF

j_call: TRBJ1-6
v_call: TRBV7-2
cdr3_aa: CASSHQNSPLHF

j_call: TRBJ2-1
v_call: TRBV20-1
cdr3_aa: CSARAGLGYNEQFF

j_call: TRBJ2-7
v_call: TRBV12-3/TRBV12-4
cdr3_aa: CASSLGATYEQYF

j_call: TRBJ2-7
v_call: TRBV21-1
cdr3_aa: CASSALIPSSYEQYF

j_call: TRBJ2-3
v_call: TRBV7-2
cdr3_aa: CASSRTMRAGDTDTQYF

j_call: TRBJ2-2
v_call: TRBV20-1
cdr3_aa: CSARTGVNTGELFF

j_call: TRBJ2-3
v_call: TRBV19
cdr3_aa: CASSTLGGVTDTQYF

j_call: TRBJ2-2
v_call: TRBV20-1
cdr3_aa: CSARDGGTGELFF

j_call: TRBJ2-7
v_call: TRBV20-1
cdr3_aa: CSAETSGGANEQYF

j_call: TRBJ1-4
v_call: TRBV7-7
cdr3_aa: CASSPYSGRNINEKLFF

j_call: TRBJ2-5
v_call: TRBV7-9
cdr3_aa: CASSTGLAGTQYF

j_call: TRBJ2-5
v_call: TRBV7-2
cdr3_aa: CASSLSGGETQYF

j_call: TRBJ1-6
v_call: TRBV5-1
cdr3_aa: CASSALGRGDSPLHF

j_call: TRBJ2-3
v_call: TRBV20-1
cdr3_aa: CSAGGLGGGITDTQYF

j_call: TRBJ1-1
v_call: TRBV20-1
cdr3_aa: CSAGDIRNTEAFF

j_call: TRBJ2-7
v_call: TRBV15
cdr3_aa: CATSRGIQYEQYF

j_call: TRBJ1-6
v_call: TRBV5-1
cdr3_aa: CASSLNLEHAHSPLHF

j_call: TRBJ2-3
v_call: TRBV30
cdr3_aa: CAWSVPGGGTDTQYF

j_call: TRBJ2-1
v_call: TRBV7-2
cdr3_aa: CASSPRQYNEQFF

j_call: TRBJ2-3
v_call: TRBV27
cdr3_aa: CASTPSGGAQYF

j_call: TRBJ2-4
v_call: TRBV12-3/TRBV12-4
cdr3_aa: CASSQQAAKNIQYF

j_call: TRBJ2-5
v_call: TRBV6-5
cdr3_aa: CASSYRRGQTQYF

j_call: TRBJ2-5
v_call: TRBV4-2
cdr3_aa: CASSQDYMVAGGKETQYF

j_call: TRBJ1-5
v_call: TRBV4-1
cdr3_aa: CASSPFQGSNQPQHF

j_call: TRBJ2-2
v_call: TRBV2
cdr3_aa: CASSPDRSNTGELFF

j_call: TRBJ1-3
v_call: TRBV5-8
cdr3_aa: CASSFGVSGNTIYF

j_call: TRBJ2-7
v_call: TRBV6-5
cdr3_aa: CASRKPATNEQYF

j_call: TRBJ1-2
v_call: TRBV29-1
cdr3_aa: CSVEGQLGGGYTF

j_call: TRBJ2-3
v_call: TRBV27
cdr3_aa: CASSLRGQRLDTQYF

j_call: TRBJ2-2
v_call: TRBV28
cdr3_aa: CASRETNTGELFF

j_call: TRBJ1-1
v_call: TRBV7-2
cdr3_aa: CASSLYRVTEAFF

j_call: TRBJ2-2
v_call: TRBV15
cdr3_aa: CATSRDSRITGELFF

j_call: TRBJ2-6
v_call: TRBV20-1
cdr3_aa: CSARKGPSGANVLTF

j_call: TRBJ2-2
v_call: TRBV7-8
cdr3_aa: CASSLVGGRELFF

j_call: TRBJ2-3
v_call: TRBV20-1
cdr3_aa: CSASGVTDTQYF

j_call: TRBJ1-1
v_call: TRBV28
cdr3_aa: CASRPGHLMNTEAFF

j_call: TRBJ2-7
v_call: TRBV7-9
cdr3_aa: CASSPPGQGYEQYF

j_call: TRBJ2-5
v_call: TRBV3-1
cdr3_aa: CASSQEGGQVLETQYF